This T cell receptor (beta chain) was identified in a study of T cell repertoires in cytomegalovirus infection. Notes on the study in general: In two of eight donors, the top clonotype was HLA-C-restricted CMV-specific. Cumulative frequency (of public TCR beta family members) identified carriers of CMV plus the relevant HLA.

This clonotype was seen more than once but under ten times. Its target is unknown. This CDR3 spans 16 amino acids. CDR1 SEHNR and CDR2 FQNEAQ come from the germline V gene (reference sequence). V dropped 5 bases and J dropped 0; count of bases not matched to a gene: 8. One entry per CDR3 protein results from TCRdb running MiXCR on the reads. The sample shows some 240,000 distinct CDR3 sequences, around 15% of them seen only once. This TCR was sampled from a human donor in good health (CMV status not recorded). Some clones in this sample may be carry-over from other donors' samples. The chain has TRBV7-9 and TRBJ2-3, with 7 nucleotides matching TRBD1. The sequencing input was CD8+ T cells from PBMCs. CDR3 DNA: TGTGCCAGCAGCCCAAGGGACAGACAGAGCACAGATACGCAGTATTTT. This encodes CASSPRDRQSTDTQYF.